This paragraph covers one T cell receptor beta chain sequence. Method: immunoSEQ multiplex PCR; TCRdb's copy keeps in-frame clones and lacks some. The sample has 95,000 to 100,000 clones; about three quarters are singletons. These data are taken from a study of fetal regulatory T cell absence and autoimmunity. CDR1 and CDR2 from the germline V gene are SGHNT and YENEEA. This CDR3 spans 16 amino acids. With V trimmed by 5 bases and J by 0 bases, 9 bases remained unmatched. The source is a male donor with IPEX syndrome. The rearrangement links TRBV11-3 to TRBJ2-7, with TRBD1 matching over 8 bases. The sequencing sample was made of pancreas tissue. The CDR3 reads CASSARGQGLSYEQYF. For the CDR3, the DNA is TGTGCCAGCAGCGCGCGCGGACAGGGCCTCTCCTACGAGCAGTACTTC. Together with reference TRBV11-3 and TRBJ2-7, the CDR3 gives the full variable domain: EAGVVQSPRYKIIEKKQPVAFWCNPISGHNTLYWYLQNLGQGPELLIRYENEEAVDDSQLPKDRFSAERLKGVDSTLKIQPAELGDSAVYLCASSARGQGLSYEQYFGPGTRLTVT.